This T cell receptor beta chain was obtained from a study of T cell changes during pregnancy in multiple sclerosis. This clone was detected once. Method: immunoSEQ multiplex PCR; TCRdb's copy keeps in-frame clones and lacks some. In the table there are around 34,000 clones, about nine tenths of which are singletons. The sequences come from CD8+ T cells from peripheral blood mononuclear cells, collected after pregnancy. This clonotype originated in a female donor with multiple sclerosis, enrolled in a pregnancy study.

The CDR3 region is CASSVKAGGQETQYF. The CDR3 bases are TGTGCCAGCAGTGTTAAGGCAGGGGGCCAAGAGACCCAGTACTTC. The V and J genes are TRBV6-4 and TRBJ2-5; 7 positions match TRBD1. Germline V lookup: CDR1 MRHNA, CDR2 SNTAGT. The CDR3 has 15 amino acids. The V segment lost 4 bases and the J segment 1 base; nucleotides outside the gene matches: 6.